The rows below give T cell receptor beta chains drawn from one sample of a study of cytomegalovirus exposure and HLA in healthy donors. The assay was immunoSEQ multiplex PCR, and TCRdb's table has in-frame clones only and misses some. The sample has some 99,000 clones, roughly 70% seen once. Sequenced input: PBMCs. The source is a male donor in good health and CMV-seronegative. Each CDR3 is given with its conserved first and last residue. The D gene is left open where the match is weak. Not all rows give a size; the values are once, few, many and, for expanded clones, a class.

d_call	clone_size	v_call	j_call	cdr3_aa	cdr3_nt
TRBD1	NA	TRBV7-2	TRBJ1-1	CASSEGGTGNTEAFF	TGTGCCAGCAGCGAGGGCGGGACAGGGAACACTGAAGCTTTCTTT
NA	NA	TRBV5-1	TRBJ1-3	CASSLDTQLFSGNTIYF	TGCGCCAGCAGCTTGGACACACAGCTCTTCTCTGGAAACACCATATATTTT
TRBD2	NA	TRBV27	TRBJ2-5	CASSSGLAGGLKAIETQYF	TGTGCCAGCAGTTCCGGACTAGCGGGAGGCCTCAAGGCCATAGAGACCCAGTACTTC
NA	NA	TRBV10-3	TRBJ2-5	CAISRNRDTGETQYF	TGTGCCATCAGTCGAAACCGGGACACCGGCGAGACCCAGTACTTC
NA	NA	TRBV7-3	TRBJ1-1	CASSLGANTEAFF	TGTGCCAGCAGCTTAGGGGCCAACACTGAAGCTTTCTTT
NA	NA	TRBV27	TRBJ2-7	CASSLSPNSYEQYF	TGTGCCAGCAGTTTATCTCCAAACTCCTACGAGCAGTACTTC
TRBD2	NA	TRBV9	TRBJ2-2	CASSVDDVGTSGTGELFF	TGTGCCAGCAGCGTAGACGACGTCGGGACTAGCGGCACCGGGGAGCTGTTTTTT
TRBD1	NA	TRBV6-5	TRBJ2-7	CASSPWTGPYEQYF	TGTGCCAGCAGTCCATGGACAGGTCCCTACGAGCAGTACTTC
TRBD1	NA	TRBV6-1	TRBJ1-5	CASSWTGGNQPQHF	TGTGCCAGCAGCTGGACAGGGGGCAATCAGCCCCAGCATTTT
TRBD2	NA	TRBV6-1	TRBJ2-3	CASTRDYSQYF	TGTGCCAGCACCAGGGACTACTCGCAGTATTTT
NA	NA	TRBV6-1	TRBJ2-7	CASSEQDTSYEQYF	TGTGCCAGCAGTGAACAGGACACCTCCTACGAGCAGTACTTC
TRBD1	NA	TRBV19	TRBJ1-1	CASSLLGQAFF	TGTGCCAGTAGTTTACTGGGACAGGCTTTCTTT
NA	NA	TRBV5-4	TRBJ2-2	CASSLNRGMRELFF	TGTGCCAGCAGCTTGAATCGCGGGATGCGGGAGCTGTTTTTT
TRBD2	NA	TRBV19	TRBJ2-1	CASRSEREGRRGYNEQFF	TGTGCCAGTAGATCAGAGCGGGAGGGCCGACGAGGCTACAATGAGCAGTTCTTC
TRBD1	NA	TRBV28	TRBJ1-5	CASSPSDRVYNQPQHF	TGTGCCAGCAGTCCCTCGGACAGGGTATACAATCAGCCCCAGCATTTT
TRBD1	NA	TRBV6-5	TRBJ1-2	CASSYRGKTGVNGYTF	TGTGCCAGCAGTTATAGAGGGAAGACAGGGGTCAATGGCTACACCTTC
NA	NA	TRBV7-9	TRBJ2-3	CASSFNERTDRGYF	TGTGCCAGCAGCTTCAACGAGAGGACCGACCGGGGGTATTTT
NA	NA	TRBV4-1	TRBJ2-1	CASSQGSSYNEQFF	TGCGCCAGCAGCCAAGGGAGCTCCTACAATGAGCAGTTCTTC
TRBD2	few	TRBV5-6	TRBJ2-2	CASSSGLAGVQTGELFF	TGTGCCAGCAGCTCGGGACTAGCGGGAGTTCAGACCGGGGAGCTGTTTTTT
NA	NA	TRBV27	TRBJ1-6	CASSLMGTSSPLHF	TGTGCCAGCAGTTTAATGGGCACCTCGTCACCCCTCCACTTT
TRBD1	NA	TRBV7-9	TRBJ2-7	CASSLVGTGGDEQYF	TGTGCCAGCAGCTTAGTCGGGACAGGGGGCGACGAGCAGTACTTC
NA	NA	TRBV7-2	TRBJ2-1	CASSSPGRASSYNEQFF	TGTGCCAGCAGCTCGCCCGGGCGGGCAAGCTCCTACAATGAGCAGTTCTTC
TRBD2	NA	TRBV6-4	TRBJ2-7	CASSACQRDQEGEQYF	TGTGCCAGCAGTGCGTGCCAGCGGGACCAGGAAGGCGAGCAGTACTTC
NA	NA	TRBV7-8	TRBJ1-1	CASSFRRDTEAFF	TGTGCCAGCAGCTTTCGCCGGGACACGGAAGCTTTCTTT
TRBD1	NA	TRBV28	TRBJ1-2	CASGLLTGGEYGYTF	TGTGCCAGCGGATTACTAACAGGGGGCGAATATGGCTACACCTTC
TRBD1	NA	TRBV4-2	TRBJ1-6	CASSQDPGQGGSPLHF	TGTGCCAGCAGCCAAGACCCAGGACAGGGAGGATCACCCCTCCACTTT
NA	NA	TRBV7-2	TRBJ1-4	CASSPTGASNEKLFF	TGTGCCAGCAGCCCAACAGGAGCCTCTAATGAAAAACTGTTTTTT
NA	few	TRBV30	TRBJ2-1	CAWSVAQRAEQFF	TGTGCCTGGAGTGTAGCCCAGCGGGCTGAGCAGTTCTTC
NA	NA	TRBV7-8	TRBJ2-5	CASSLVAVEDFQEAQYF	TGTGCCAGCAGCTTAGTTGCTGTTGAGGACTTTCAAGAGGCCCAGTACTTC
TRBD1	NA	TRBV5-4	TRBJ2-3	CASSSGQGVDTQYF	TGTGCCAGCAGCTCAGGACAGGGGGTGGATACGCAGTATTTT